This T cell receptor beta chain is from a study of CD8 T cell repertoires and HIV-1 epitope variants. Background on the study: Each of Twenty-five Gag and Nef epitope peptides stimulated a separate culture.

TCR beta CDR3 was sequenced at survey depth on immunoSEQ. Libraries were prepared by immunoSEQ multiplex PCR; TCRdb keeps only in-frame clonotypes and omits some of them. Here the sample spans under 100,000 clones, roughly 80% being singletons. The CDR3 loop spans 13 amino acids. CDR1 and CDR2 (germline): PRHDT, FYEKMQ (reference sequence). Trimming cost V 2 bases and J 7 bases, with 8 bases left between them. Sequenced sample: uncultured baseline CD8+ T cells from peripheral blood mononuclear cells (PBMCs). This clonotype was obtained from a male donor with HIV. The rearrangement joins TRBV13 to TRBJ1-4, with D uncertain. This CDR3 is CASSLISSEKLFF. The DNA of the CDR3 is TGTGCCAGCAGCTTAATTAGTTCTGAAAAACTGTTTTTT.